This T cell receptor beta chain was recovered during a study of blood T cell repertoires in COVID-19. Study as a whole: T cells, B-cell-depleted T cells, or PBMCs supplied cDNA or gDNA.

The assay was immunoSEQ multiplex PCR, and TCRdb's table has in-frame clones only and misses some. The data show roughly 420,000 clones, more than 75% seen once. The CDR3 covers 14 residues. The V end lost 8 bases, the J end lost 4 bases, and 15 bases lay between the germline ends. From germline, CDR1 is SNHLY and CDR2 FYNNEI. The chain has TRBV2 and TRBJ1-5; D is perhaps TRBD1 (6 bases). The clonotype was recovered from a woman aged 30 to 39 with acute COVID-19. Sequencing used PBMCs or T cells enriched from blood (not recorded which). This chain's CDR3 is CASHSARGNQPQHF. The CDR3, as DNA: TGTGCCAGCCACTCTGCCAGGGGAAATCAGCCCCAGCATTTT.